This T cell receptor delta chain was identified in a study of gamma-delta chains in newborns, infants, children. Study-wide context: Polyclonal expansion of innate γδ T cells after birth follows microbial exposure.

From germline, CDR1 is GEAIGNYY and CDR2 EKD. The V gene end was trimmed by 3 bases and the J gene end by 0 bases; junction bases not matched to a gene: 15. This CDR3 has 20 amino acids. TCRdb called clones anew from the reads with CATT. The sample carries 9,000 to 13,000 delta-chain clones, around 9% recorded once. The TCR originated in a child who was a newborn, infant or young child, either healthy, febrile or measles-vaccinated (not recorded which). The material sequenced was blood. V gene TRDV2 combines with J gene TRDJ1; 13 nucleotides agree with TRDD3. CDR3 protein: CACDPLLLGDTGEYTDKLIF. Here the CDR3 DNA reads TGTGCCTGTGACCCTCTATTACTGGGGGATACGGGGGAGTACACCGATAAACTCATCTTT.